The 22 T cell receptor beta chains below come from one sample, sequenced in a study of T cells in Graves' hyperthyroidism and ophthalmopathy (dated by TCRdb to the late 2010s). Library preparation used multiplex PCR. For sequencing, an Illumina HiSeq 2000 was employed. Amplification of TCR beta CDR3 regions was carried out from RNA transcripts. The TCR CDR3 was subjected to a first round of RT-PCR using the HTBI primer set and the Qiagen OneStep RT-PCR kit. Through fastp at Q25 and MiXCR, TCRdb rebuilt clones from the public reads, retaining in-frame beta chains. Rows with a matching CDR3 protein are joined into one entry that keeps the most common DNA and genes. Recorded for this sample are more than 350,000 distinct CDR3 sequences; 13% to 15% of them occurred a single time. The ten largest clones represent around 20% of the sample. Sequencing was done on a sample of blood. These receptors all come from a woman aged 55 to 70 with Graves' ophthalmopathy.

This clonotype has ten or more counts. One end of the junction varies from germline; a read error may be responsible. The CDR3 is CATSDTMNTEAFF. CDR3 coding DNA: TGTGCCACCAGTGACACCATGAACACTGAAGCTTTCTTT. The chain is built from TRBV27 and TRBJ1-1, with D uncertain. The CDR3 length is 13 residues. CDR1 is MNHEY and CDR2 is SMNVEV in the germline V gene (reference sequence).

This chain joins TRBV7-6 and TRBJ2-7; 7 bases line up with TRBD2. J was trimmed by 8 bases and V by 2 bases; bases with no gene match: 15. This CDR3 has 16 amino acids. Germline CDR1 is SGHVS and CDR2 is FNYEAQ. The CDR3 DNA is TGTGCCAGCAGCTTAAGCGGGACGGGAACTTTTACGCAGCAGTACTTC. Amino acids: CASSLSGTGTFTQQYF. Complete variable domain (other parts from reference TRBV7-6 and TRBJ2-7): GAGVSQSPRYKVTKRGQDVALRCDPISGHVSLYWYRQALGQGPEFLTYFNYEAQQDKSGLPNDRFSAERPEGSISTLTIQRTEQRDSAMYRCASSLSGTGTFTQQYFGPGTRLTVT.

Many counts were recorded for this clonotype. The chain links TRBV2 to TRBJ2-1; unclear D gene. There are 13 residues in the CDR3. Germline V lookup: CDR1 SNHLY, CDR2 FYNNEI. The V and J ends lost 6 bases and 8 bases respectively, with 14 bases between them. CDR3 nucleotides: TGTGCCAGCAGCGAGGTAGCTGGAGATGAGCAGTTCTTC. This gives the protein CASSEVAGDEQFF.

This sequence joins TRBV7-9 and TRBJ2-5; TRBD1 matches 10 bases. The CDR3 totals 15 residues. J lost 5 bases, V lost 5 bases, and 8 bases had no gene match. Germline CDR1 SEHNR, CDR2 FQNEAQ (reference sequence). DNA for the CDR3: TGTGCCAGCAGCCCCGGGACAGGGGTGGTTGAGACCCAGTACTTC. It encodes CASSPGTGVVETQYF.

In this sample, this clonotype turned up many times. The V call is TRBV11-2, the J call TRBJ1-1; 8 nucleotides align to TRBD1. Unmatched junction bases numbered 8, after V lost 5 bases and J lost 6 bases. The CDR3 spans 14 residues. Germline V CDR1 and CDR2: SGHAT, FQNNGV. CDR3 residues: CASSPGQGIAEAFF. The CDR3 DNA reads TGTGCCAGCAGCCCTGGACAGGGTATCGCTGAAGCTTTCTTT.

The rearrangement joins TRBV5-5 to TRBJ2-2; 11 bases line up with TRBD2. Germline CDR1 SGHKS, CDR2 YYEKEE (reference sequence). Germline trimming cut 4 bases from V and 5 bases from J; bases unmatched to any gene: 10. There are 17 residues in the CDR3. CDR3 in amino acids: CASSHLVLAGGTGELFF. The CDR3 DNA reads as TGTGCCAGCAGCCATCTTGTGTTAGCGGGAGGGACCGGGGAGCTGTTTTTT.

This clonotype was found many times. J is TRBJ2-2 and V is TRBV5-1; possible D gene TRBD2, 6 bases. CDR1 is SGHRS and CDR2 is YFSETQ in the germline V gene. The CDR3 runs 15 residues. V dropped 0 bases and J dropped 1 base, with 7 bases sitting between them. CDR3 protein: CASSLVAVNTGELFF. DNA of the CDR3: TGCGCCAGCAGCTTGGTAGCGGTGAACACCGGGGAGCTGTTTTTT.

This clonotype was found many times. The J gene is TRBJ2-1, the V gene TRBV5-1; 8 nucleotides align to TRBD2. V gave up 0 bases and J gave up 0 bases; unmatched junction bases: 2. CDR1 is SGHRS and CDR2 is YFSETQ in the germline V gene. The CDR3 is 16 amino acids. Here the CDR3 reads CASSLASGFSYNEQFF. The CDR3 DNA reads TGCGCCAGCAGCTTGGCTAGCGGGTTCTCCTACAATGAGCAGTTCTTC.

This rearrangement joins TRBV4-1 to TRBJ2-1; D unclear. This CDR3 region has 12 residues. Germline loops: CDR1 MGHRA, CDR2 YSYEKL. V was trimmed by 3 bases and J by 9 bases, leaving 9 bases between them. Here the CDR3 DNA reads TGCGCCAGCAGCCATTTAGGGCCTGAGCAGTTCTTC. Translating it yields CASSHLGPEQFF.

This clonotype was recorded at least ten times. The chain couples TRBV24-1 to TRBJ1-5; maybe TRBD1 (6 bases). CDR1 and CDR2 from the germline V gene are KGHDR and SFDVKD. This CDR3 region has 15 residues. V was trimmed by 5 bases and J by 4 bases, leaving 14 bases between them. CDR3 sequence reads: CATSVGGQTNQPQHF. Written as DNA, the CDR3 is TGTGCCACCAGTGTAGGGGGACAAACTAATCAGCCCCAGCATTTT.

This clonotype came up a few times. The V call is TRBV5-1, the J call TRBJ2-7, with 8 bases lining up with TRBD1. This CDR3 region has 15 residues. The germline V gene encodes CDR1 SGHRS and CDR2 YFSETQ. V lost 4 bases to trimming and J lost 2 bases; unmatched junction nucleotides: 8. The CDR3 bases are TGCGCCAGCAGCAGCACAGGGGGTGTCCCCTACGAGCAGTACTTC. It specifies CASSSTGGVPYEQYF.

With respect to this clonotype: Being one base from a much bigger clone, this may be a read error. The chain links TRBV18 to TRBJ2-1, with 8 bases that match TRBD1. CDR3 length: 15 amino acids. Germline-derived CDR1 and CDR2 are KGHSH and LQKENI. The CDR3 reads CVSSSTGDPSNEQFF. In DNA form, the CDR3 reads TGTGTCAGCTCATCGACAGGGGACCCTTCGAATGAGCAGTTCTTC.

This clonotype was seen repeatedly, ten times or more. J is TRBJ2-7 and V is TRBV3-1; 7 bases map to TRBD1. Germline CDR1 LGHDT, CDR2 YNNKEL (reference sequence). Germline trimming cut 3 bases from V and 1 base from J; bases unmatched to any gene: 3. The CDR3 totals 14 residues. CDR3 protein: CASSHPGQSYEQYF. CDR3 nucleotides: TGTGCCAGCAGCCACCCGGGACAGTCCTACGAGCAGTACTTC.

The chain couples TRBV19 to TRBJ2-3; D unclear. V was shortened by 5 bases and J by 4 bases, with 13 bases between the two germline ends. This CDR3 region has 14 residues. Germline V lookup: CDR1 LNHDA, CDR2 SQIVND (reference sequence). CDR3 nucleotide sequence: TGTGCCAGTAGTGCACCACCTGGGCCAGATACGCAGTATTTT. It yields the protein CASSAPPGPDTQYF. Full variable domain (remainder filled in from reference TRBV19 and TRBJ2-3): DGGITQSPKYLFRKEGQNVTLSCEQNLNHDAMYWYRQDPGQGLRLIYYSQIVNDFQKGDIAEGYSVSREKKESFPLTVTSAQKNPTAFYLCASSAPPGPDTQYFGPGTRLTVL.

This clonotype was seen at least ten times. This CDR3 reads CASSDGTGNNEQFF. The DNA of the CDR3 is TGTGCCAGCAGTGACGGGACAGGGAACAATGAGCAGTTCTTC. V gene TRBV2 combines with J gene TRBJ2-1; 9 nucleotides line up with TRBD1. Trimming cost V 3 bases and J 5 bases; bases outside gene matches: 2. CDR3 length: 14 residues. CDR1 and CDR2 from the germline V gene are SNHLY and FYNNEI.

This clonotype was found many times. The CDR3 region has the DNA TGCGCCAGCAGGATAGCGGGAGGGCCAAGCACAGATACGCAGTATTTT. Translation gives CASRIAGGPSTDTQYF. This chain joins TRBV10-2 and TRBJ2-3, with TRBD2 identical over 11 bases. The trim removed 6 bases at V and 0 bases at J, leaving 5 bases unmatched. CDR1 WSHSY and CDR2 SAAADI come from the germline V gene. The CDR3 spans 16 residues.

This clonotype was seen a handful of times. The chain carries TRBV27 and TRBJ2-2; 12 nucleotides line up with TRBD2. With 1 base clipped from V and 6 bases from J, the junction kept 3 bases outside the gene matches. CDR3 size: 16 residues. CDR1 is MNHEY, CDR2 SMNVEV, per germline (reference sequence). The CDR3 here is CASSLWLAGGAGELFF. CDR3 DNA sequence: TGTGCCAGCAGTTTATGGCTAGCGGGAGGGGCCGGGGAGCTGTTTTTT.

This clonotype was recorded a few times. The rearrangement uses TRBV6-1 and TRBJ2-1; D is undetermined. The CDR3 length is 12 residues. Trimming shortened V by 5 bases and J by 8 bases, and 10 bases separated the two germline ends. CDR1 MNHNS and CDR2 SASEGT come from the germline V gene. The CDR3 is CASSSDTHEQFF. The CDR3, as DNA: TGTGCCAGCAGTTCCGACACGCATGAGCAGTTCTTC.

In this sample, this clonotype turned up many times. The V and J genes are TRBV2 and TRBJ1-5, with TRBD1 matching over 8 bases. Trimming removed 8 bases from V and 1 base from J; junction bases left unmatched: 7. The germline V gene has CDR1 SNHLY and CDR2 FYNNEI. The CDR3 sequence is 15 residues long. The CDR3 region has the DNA TGTGCCAGCGACAGGGGCGGTTCGAGCAATCAGCCCCAGCATTTT. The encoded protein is CASDRGGSSNQPQHF.

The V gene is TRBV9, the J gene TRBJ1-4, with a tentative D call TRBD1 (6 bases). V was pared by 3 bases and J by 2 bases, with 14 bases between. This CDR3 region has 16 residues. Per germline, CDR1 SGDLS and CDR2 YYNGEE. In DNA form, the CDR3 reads TGTGCCAGCAGCGCGTCCCACAGGGTGACTAATGAAAAACTGTTTTTT. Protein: CASSASHRVTNEKLFF. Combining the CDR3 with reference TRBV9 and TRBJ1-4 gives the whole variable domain DSGVTQTPKHLITATGQRVTLRCSPRSGDLSVYWYQQSLDQGLQFLIQYYNGEERAKGNILERFSAQQFPDLHSELNLSSLELGDSALYFCASSASHRVTNEKLFFGSGTQLSVL.

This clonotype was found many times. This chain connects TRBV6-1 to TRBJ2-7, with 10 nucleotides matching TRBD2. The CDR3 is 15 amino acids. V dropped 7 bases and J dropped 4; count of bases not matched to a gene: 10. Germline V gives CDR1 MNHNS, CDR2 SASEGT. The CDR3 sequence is CASTDLTSGPYEQYF. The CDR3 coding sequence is TGTGCCAGCACCGATTTGACTAGCGGGCCTTACGAGCAGTACTTC.

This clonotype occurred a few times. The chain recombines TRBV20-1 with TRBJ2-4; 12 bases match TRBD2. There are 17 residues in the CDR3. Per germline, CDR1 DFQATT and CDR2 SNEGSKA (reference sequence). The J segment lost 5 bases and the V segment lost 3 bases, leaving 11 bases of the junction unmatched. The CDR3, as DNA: TGCAGTGCTAGGGCCGGGCTAGCGGGAGGGACAGAAAACATTCAGTACTTC. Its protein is CSARAGLAGGTENIQYF.